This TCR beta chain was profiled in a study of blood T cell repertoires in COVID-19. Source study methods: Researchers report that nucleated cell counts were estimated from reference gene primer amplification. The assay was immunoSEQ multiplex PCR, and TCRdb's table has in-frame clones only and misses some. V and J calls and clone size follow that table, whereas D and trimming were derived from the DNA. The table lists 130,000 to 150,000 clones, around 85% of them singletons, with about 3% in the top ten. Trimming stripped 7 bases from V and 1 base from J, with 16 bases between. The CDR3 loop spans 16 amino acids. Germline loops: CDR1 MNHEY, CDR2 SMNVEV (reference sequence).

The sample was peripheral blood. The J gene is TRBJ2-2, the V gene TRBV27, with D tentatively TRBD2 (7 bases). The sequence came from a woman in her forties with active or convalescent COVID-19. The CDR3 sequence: CASTSGGQGNTGELFF. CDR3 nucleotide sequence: TGTGCCAGCACTTCCGGGGGGCAGGGGAACACCGGGGAGCTGTTTTTT.